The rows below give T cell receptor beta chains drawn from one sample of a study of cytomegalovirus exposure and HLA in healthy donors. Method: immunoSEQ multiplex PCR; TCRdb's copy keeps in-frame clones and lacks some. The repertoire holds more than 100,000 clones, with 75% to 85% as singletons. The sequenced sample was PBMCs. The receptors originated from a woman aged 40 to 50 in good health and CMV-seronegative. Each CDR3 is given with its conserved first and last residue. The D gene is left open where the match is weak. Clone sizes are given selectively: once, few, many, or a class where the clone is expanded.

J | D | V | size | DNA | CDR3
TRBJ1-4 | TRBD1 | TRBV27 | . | TGTGCCAGCAGTTTACTTCCCGGGACAGGGTCCGAAAAACTGTTTTTT | CASSLLPGTGSEKLFF
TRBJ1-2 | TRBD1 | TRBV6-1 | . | TGTGCCAGCAACCCAGACAGGGGGCTGGGCTATGGCTACACCTTC | CASNPDRGLGYGYTF
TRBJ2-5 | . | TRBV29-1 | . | TGCAGCGTTGAAGGGCAGGGTGGAGAGACCCAGTACTTC | CSVEGQGGETQYF
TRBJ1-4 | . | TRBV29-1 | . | TGCAGCGTTCTCGGGGGGGAAAAACTGTTTTTT | CSVLGGEKLFF
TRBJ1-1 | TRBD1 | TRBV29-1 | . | TGCAGCGTACGACAGGGCGGTGTCGCTTTCTTT | CSVRQGGVAFF
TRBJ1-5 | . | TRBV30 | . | TGTGCCTGGAGTTACAGGGAGAATCAGCCCCAGCATTTT | CAWSYRENQPQHF
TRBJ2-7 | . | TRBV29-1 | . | TGCAGCGTTGACGCAGGGGACACGGAGTCCTACGAGCAGTACTTC | CSVDAGDTESYEQYF
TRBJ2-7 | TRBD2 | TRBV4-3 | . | TGCGCCAGCAGCCAAGATCGCGGGGGGGCTTACGAGCAGTACTTC | CASSQDRGGAYEQYF
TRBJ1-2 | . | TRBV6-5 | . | TGTGCCAGCAGTTACTCGGGGCCATACTATGGCTACACCTTC | CASSYSGPYYGYTF
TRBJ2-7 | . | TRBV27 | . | TGTGCCAGCAGTTTCGGGACACATGCGTACGAGCAGTACTTC | CASSFGTHAYEQYF
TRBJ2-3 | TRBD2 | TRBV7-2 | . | TGTGCCAGCAGCCGGGGGGGTAGCACAGATACGCAGTATTTT | CASSRGGSTDTQYF
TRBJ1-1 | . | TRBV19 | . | TGTGCCAGTAGTATAGAGCCAACAGGATACACTGAAGCTTTCTTT | CASSIEPTGYTEAFF
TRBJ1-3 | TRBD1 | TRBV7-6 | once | TGTGCCAGCAGCCTAAGCGGGACAGGTTTTTTTGACACCATATATTTT | CASSLSGTGFFDTIYF
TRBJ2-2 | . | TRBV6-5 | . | TGTGCCAGCAGTAATTGGGGGGACACCGGGGAGCTGTTTTTT | CASSNWGDTGELFF
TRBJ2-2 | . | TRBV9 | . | TGTGCCAGCAGCGTAGAGCCCGGGGAGCTGTTTTTT | CASSVEPGELFF
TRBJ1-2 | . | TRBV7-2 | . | TGTGCCAGCAGCTTAGAGGGTGGGAGGGGCTCTGGCTACACCTTC | CASSLEGGRGSGYTF
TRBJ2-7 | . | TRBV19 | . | TGTGCCAGTAGTCTCATGGACAGATCCTACGAGCAGTACTTC | CASSLMDRSYEQYF
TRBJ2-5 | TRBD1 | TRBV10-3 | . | TGTGCCATCAGCCCCCGGGACAGGAACCTCCAAGAGACCCAGTACTTC | CAISPRDRNLQETQYF
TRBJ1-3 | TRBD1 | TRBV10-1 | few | TGCGCCAGCGGACGACAGGGACCATCTGGAAACACCATATATTTT | CASGRQGPSGNTIYF
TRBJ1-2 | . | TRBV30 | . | TGTGCCTGGAGTGTGGCCCTCACCTATGGCTACACCTTC | CAWSVALTYGYTF
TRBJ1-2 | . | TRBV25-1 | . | TGTGCCAGCAGTGATCCGGCCAGGGGAACTAACTATGGCTACACCTTC | CASSDPARGTNYGYTF
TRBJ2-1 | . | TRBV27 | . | TGTGCCAGCAGTTTTTTCCAGGGGCGTGAGCAGTTCTTC | CASSFFQGREQFF
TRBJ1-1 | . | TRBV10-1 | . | TGCGCCAGCAGCGAGGAGACTGATAACGCTGAAGCTTTCTTT | CASSEETDNAEAFF
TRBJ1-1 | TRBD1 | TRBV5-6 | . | TGTGCCAGCAGCTTAATCCAGGGGGCGCGGGGGAACACTGAAGCTTTCTTT | CASSLIQGARGNTEAFF
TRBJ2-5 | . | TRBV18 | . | TGTGCCAGCTCACCGTACAGGGAAGAGGAGACCCAGTACTTC | CASSPYREEETQYF
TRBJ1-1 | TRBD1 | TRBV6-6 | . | TGTGCCAGCAGACCTCCGACAGGGCAGAACACTGAAGCTTTCTTT | CASRPPTGQNTEAFF
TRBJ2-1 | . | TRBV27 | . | TGTGCCAGCAGTCCCTGGACTCTCTCCTACAATGAGCAGTTCTTC | CASSPWTLSYNEQFF
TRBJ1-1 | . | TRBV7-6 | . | TGTGCCAGCAGCTCACGTACAGACACTGAAGCTTTCTTT | CASSSRTDTEAFF
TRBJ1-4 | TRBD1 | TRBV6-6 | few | TGTGCCAGCAGTTTAGGGGGCCCTAACAAACTGTTTTTT | CASSLGGPNKLFF
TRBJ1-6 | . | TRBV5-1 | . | TGCGCCAGCAGCTTGACGACACAGGGCGGCTCCTATAATTCACCCCTCCACTTT | CASSLTTQGGSYNSPLHF
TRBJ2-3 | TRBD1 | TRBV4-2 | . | TGTGCCAGCAGCCAACCTACCGGGACAGAGACAGATACGCAGTATTTT | CASSQPTGTETDTQYF
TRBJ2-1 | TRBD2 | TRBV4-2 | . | TGTGCCAGCAGCCGGGTCTTAGCGGGGGCGATGAATGAGCAGTTCTTC | CASSRVLAGAMNEQFF
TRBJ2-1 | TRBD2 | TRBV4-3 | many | TGCGCCAGCAGCCAAGATCACGGCGGGGGGGCCTACAATGAGCAGTTCTTC | CASSQDHGGGAYNEQFF
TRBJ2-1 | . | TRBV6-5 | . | TGTGCCAGCAGCAGGGACTTCCCAGTCTACAATGAGCAGTTCTTC | CASSRDFPVYNEQFF
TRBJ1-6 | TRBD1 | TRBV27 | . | TGTGCCAGCAGACAGGGGAGCTCCTATAATTCACCCCTCCACTTT | CASRQGSSYNSPLHF
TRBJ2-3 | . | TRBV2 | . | TGTGCCAGCAGTGTTACAGGGTCCCAGGGAGATACGCAGTATTTT | CASSVTGSQGDTQYF
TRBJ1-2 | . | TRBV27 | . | TGTGCCAGCAGCTTTAACTATGGCTACACCTTC | CASSFNYGYTF
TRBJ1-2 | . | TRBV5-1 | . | TGCGCCAGCAGCTTGTTGTTCGGGGGATCGGATGGCTACACCTTC | CASSLLFGGSDGYTF
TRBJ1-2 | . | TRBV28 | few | TGTGCCGCAGTGGGCAAGGTCGGGCAGGGCGGCACCTTC | CAAVGKVGQGGTF
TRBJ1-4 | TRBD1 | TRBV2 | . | TGTGCCAGCAGAGTACAGGACAGGTTTAATGAAAAACTGTTTTTT | CASRVQDRFNEKLFF
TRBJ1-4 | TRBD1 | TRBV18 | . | TGTGCCAGCTCACTAAGGACAGGTAGAGGTGAAAAACTGTTTTTT | CASSLRTGRGEKLFF
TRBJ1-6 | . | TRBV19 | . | TGTGCCAGTAGTAGGGGCCTGGCTACAGGGTTCAATAATTCACCCCCCCACTTT | CASSRGLATGFNNSPPHF
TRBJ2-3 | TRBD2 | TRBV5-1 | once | TGCGCCAGCAGCTTGGCGTGGCTAGCGGGGATAACAGATACGCAGTATTTT | CASSLAWLAGITDTQYF
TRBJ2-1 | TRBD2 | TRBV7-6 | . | TGTGCCAGCGGGCCGCGGGGGTCCTACAATGAGCAGTTCTTC | CASGPRGSYNEQFF
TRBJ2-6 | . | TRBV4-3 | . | TGCGCCAGCAGCCCAACACTAGGATCTGGGGCCAACGTCCTGACTTTC | CASSPTLGSGANVLTF
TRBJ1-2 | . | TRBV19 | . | TGTGCCAGTAGTACCCAGACAGTCTATTTGTCGGAGGGCTACACCTTC | CASSTQTVYLSEGYTF
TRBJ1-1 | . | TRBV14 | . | TGTGCCAGCAACGGACAGACTATGAACACTGAAGCTTTCTTT | CASNGQTMNTEAFF
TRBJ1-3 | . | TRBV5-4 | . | TGTGCCAGCGGAGGGTCTTCGGGAAACACCATATATTTT | CASGGSSGNTIYF
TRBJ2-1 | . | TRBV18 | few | TGTGCCAGCTCACCACCTCGCCAGCTAGTAGTCCACCTCTACAATGAGCAGTTCTTC | CASSPPRQLVVHLYNEQFF
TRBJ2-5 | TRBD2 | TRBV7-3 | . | TGTGCCAGCAGCGCCCAAAGCGGGGGAGAGACCCAGTACTTC | CASSAQSGGETQYF
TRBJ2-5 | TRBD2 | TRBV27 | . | TGTGCCAGTCGCCCTAGCGGGGGGGCCAGGGAGACCCAGTACTTC | CASRPSGGARETQYF
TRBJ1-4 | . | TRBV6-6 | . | TGTGCCAGCAGTTCGACAGCACCTTGGGGTGAAAAACTGTTTTTT | CASSSTAPWGEKLFF